The TCR beta chain under discussion was sequenced for a study of radiotherapy plus CTLA-4 blockade in lung cancer. Study background: The study recorded objective responses in around 18% of patients and disease control in approximately 31%. Study-wide findings and caveats: Reportedly, early blood T cell clone dynamics best predicted response, with interferon-beta. Once radiotherapy plus ipilimumab had been given, TCR clones derived from tumor expanded in blood.

Remarks on this clone: Its matching antigen is unknown.

Profiled with immunoSEQ multiplex PCR; TCRdb holds only in-frame clones, not every one. This table holds approximately 90,000 clones, 83% found once. The germline V and J ends were trimmed by 4 bases and 3 bases, with 13 bases remaining between them. CDR3 length: 14 residues. The germline gives CDR1 SGHRS, CDR2 YFSETQ. The clonotype was recovered from a human donor with non-small cell lung cancer who had stable disease on radiotherapy plus ipilimumab. V is TRBV5-1 and J is TRBJ1-2, with D hard to call. Sequenced material: peripheral blood, taken from a patient treated with radiotherapy plus ipilimumab. CDR3: CASSEGLGDYGYTF. The CDR3 DNA is TGCGCCAGCAGCGAGGGCCTGGGTGACTATGGCTACACCTTC.